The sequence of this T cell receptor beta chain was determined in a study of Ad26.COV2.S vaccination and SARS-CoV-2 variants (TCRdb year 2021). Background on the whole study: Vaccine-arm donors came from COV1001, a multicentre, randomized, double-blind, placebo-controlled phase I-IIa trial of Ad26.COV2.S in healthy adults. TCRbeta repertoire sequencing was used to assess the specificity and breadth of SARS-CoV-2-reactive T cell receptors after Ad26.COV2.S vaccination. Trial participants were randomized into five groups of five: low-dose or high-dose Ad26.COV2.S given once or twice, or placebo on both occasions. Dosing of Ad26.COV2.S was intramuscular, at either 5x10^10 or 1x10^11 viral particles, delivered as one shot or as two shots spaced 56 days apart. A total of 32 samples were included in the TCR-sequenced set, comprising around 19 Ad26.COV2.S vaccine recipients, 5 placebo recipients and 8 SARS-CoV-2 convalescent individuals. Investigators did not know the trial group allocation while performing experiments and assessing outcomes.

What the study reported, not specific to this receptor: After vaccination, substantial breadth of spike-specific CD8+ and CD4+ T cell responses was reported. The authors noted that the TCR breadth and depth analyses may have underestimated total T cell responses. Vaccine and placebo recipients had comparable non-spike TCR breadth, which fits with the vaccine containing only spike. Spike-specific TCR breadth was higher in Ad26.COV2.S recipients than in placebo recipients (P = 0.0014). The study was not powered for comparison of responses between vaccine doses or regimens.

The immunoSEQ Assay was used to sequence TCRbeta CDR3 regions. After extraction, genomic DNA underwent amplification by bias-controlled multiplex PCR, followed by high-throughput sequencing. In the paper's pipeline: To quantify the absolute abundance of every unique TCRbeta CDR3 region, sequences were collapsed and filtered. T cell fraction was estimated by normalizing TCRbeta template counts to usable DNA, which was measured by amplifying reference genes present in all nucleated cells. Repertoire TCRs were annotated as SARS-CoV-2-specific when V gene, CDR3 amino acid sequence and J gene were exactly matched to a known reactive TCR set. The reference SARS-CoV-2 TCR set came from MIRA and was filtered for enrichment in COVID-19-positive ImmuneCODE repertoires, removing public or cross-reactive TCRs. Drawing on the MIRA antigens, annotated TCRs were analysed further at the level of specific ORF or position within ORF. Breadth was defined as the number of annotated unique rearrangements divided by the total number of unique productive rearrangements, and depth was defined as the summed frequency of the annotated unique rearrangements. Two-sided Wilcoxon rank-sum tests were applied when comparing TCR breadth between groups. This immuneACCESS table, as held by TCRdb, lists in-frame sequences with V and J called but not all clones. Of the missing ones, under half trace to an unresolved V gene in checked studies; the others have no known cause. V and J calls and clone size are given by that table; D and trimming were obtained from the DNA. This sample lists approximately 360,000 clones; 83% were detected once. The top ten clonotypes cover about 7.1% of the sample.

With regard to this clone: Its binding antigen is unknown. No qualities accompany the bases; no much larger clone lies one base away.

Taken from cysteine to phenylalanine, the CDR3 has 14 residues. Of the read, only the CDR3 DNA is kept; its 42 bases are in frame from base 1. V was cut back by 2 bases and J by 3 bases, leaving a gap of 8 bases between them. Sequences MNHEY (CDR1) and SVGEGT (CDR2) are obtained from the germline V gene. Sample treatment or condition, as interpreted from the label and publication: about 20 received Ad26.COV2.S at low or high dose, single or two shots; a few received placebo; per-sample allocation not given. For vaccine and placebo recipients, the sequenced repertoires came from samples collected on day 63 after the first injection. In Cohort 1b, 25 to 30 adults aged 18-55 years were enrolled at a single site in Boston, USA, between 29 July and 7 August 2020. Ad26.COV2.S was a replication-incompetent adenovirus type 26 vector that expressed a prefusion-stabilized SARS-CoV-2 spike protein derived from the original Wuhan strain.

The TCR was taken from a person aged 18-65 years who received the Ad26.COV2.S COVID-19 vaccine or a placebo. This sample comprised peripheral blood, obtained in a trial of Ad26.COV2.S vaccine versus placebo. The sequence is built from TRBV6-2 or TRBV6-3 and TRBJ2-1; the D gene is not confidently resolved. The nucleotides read TGTGCCAGCAGTTACGGGGATTACTACAATGAGCAGTTCTTC. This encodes CASSYGDYYNEQFF.